This TCR beta chain appears in the sequencing data of a study of T-cell reconstitution after alpha-beta-depleted transplantation in children. Study-level results: Several patients had high TCRbeta diversity at day 60; it came from surviving recipient T cells and thymic progenitors. Several hundred expanded graft clones reportedly gave rise to the alpha-beta T cells present about two months after transplant. T-cell numbers and diversity one year post-transplant derived largely from freshly generated T cells.

This clonotype was seen a handful of times. Its antigen is still unknown. Unique molecular identifiers were built into the TCRbeta library. Via MiXCR, TCRdb re-called the PCR reads, giving one row per CDR3 protein. Of 600,000 or so distinct CDR3 sequences in the sample, 23% were seen once. The CDR3 is 14 amino acids. The germline V gene encodes CDR1 DFQATT and CDR2 SNEGSKA (reference sequence). V lost 7 bases and J 1 base, leaving 15 bases between the germline ends. This receptor was identified in a boy in the first two years of life who had a stem cell transplant for acute myeloid leukemia, so the T cells may come from the graft donor. Sequenced material: PBMCs, mostly from graft donor cells, taken 360 days after TCRalphabeta/CD19-depleted stem cell transplant. The chain recombines TRBV20-1 with TRBJ2-3, with a possible D match to TRBD2 (5 bases). The CDR3 protein is CSGQAAERTDTQYF. CDR3 nucleotides: TGCAGTGGCCAAGCGGCCGAACGCACAGATACGCAGTATTTT.